The next 32 T cell receptor beta chains were all read from a single sample in a study of graft-versus-host responses after intestinal transplantation. TCRdb keeps only in-frame clones here, not all; method: immunoSEQ multiplex PCR. The data show approximately 63,000 clones, about nine tenths seen once. Graft samples were processed, releasing intraepithelial and lamina propria lymphocytes. The starting material was ileum tissue, obtained less than 400 days after transplant. The receptor set was obtained from a human patient who received an intestinal transplant, so some T cells may come from the graft donor.

For the CDR3, the DNA is TGTGCCAGCAGTGAATGGGGACTAGTGGATGAGCAGTTCTTC. Its translation is CASSEWGLVDEQFF. The chain joins TRBV6-5 to TRBJ2-1, with 8 nucleotides matching TRBD2. The ends lost 5 bases at V and 8 bases at J; junction bases unmatched: 8. Germline CDR1 and CDR2: MNHEY and SVGAGI. This CDR3 spans 14 amino acids.

The chain combines TRBV18 with TRBJ2-7; a possible D gene is TRBD1 (5 bases). Germline V CDR1 and CDR2: KGHSH, LQKENI. The CDR3 has 14 amino acids. The ends were cut back, 6 bases at V and 4 bases at J, with 16 bases in the middle. The DNA of the CDR3 is TGTGCCAGCTCTCTCCAGGGTGTTCGGTACGAGCAGTACTTC. Translating gives CASSLQGVRYEQYF.

The rearrangement uses TRBV29-1 and TRBJ2-7, with a possible D match to TRBD1 (5 bases). The V end was cut by 7 bases, the J end by 2 bases, with 12 bases between. The CDR3 has 12 residues. In germline, CDR1 is SQVTM, CDR2 ANQGSEA. The CDR3 nucleotides read TGCAGCGGAGTAGACAGTGCCTACGAGCAGTACTTC. As protein: CSGVDSAYEQYF.

The chain employs TRBV28 and TRBJ2-5; D ambiguous. The closer fit of TRBJ2-7 to the DNA end suggests the J call may be wrong. This CDR3 spans 11 amino acids. Looked up from germline, CDR1 is MDHEN and CDR2 is SYDVKM. The CDR3, as DNA: TGTGCCAGCAGTTTACGGTACGAGCAGTACTTC. Protein: CASSLRYEQYF.

The chain combines TRBV5-1 with TRBJ2-7, with D possibly called TRBD1 or TRBD2 (5 bases each). The CDR3 sequence is 12 residues long. Per germline, CDR1 SGHRS and CDR2 YFSETQ. V was shortened by 0 bases and J by 9 bases, with 10 bases between the two germline ends. The CDR3 sequence: CASSLGGAGQYF. The CDR3 DNA follows: TGCGCCAGCAGCTTGGGAGGGGCCGGGCAGTACTTC.

CDR3 DNA sequence: TGTGCCAGCAGTTACCATGGCAGAGCACAGGTTACGCAGTATTTT. This encodes CASSYHGRAQVTQYF. The gene calls are TRBV6-6 and TRBJ2-3, with a tentative D call TRBD1 (5 bases). V lost 2 bases, J lost 8 bases, and 17 bases lay in between. Germline-derived CDR1 and CDR2 are MNHNY and SVGAGI (reference sequence). This CDR3 region has 15 residues.

V gene TRBV28 combines with J gene TRBJ2-2; D not certain. The V end was cut by 3 bases, the J end by 2 bases, with 10 bases between. This CDR3 contains 15 residues. Per the germline V gene, CDR1 is MDHEN and CDR2 is SYDVKM. The CDR3 region has the DNA TGTGCCAGCAGTTTGTTGCCAACCAACACCGGGGAGCTGTTTTTT. Amino acids: CASSLLPTNTGELFF.

The chain recombines TRBV30 with TRBJ1-3, with D uncertain. V was pared by 2 bases and J by 0 bases, with 2 bases between. The CDR3 is made up of 12 amino acids. Germline CDR1 is GTSNPN and CDR2 is SVGIG (reference sequence). The CDR3 DNA follows: TGTGCCTGGAGTAACTCTGGAAACACCATATATTTT. This translates into CAWSNSGNTIYF.

V is TRBV6-1 and J is TRBJ1-4; D call uncertain. This CDR3 contains 14 residues. V lost 3 bases to trimming and J lost 8 bases, with 13 bases between them. CDR1 is MNHNS and CDR2 is SASEGT in the germline V gene. The DNA of the CDR3 is TGTGCCAGCAGTGACGCCCGAACGCGGGAAAAACTGTTTTTT. Encoded protein: CASSDARTREKLFF.

The chain recombines TRBV4-1 with TRBJ2-5; D possibly corresponds to TRBD1 (5 bases). CDR1 and CDR2 (germline): MGHRA, YSYEKL. Trimming shortened V by 0 bases and J by 4 bases, and 12 bases separated the two germline ends. The CDR3 totals 15 residues. The CDR3, as DNA: TGCGCCAGCAGCCAAGAAGGGGAATTGGGAGAGACCCAGTACTTC. It yields the protein CASSQEGELGETQYF.

The chain recombines TRBV6-5 with TRBJ2-7, with a possible D match to TRBD2 (6 bases). This CDR3 has 15 residues. Germline lookup yields CDR1 MNHEY and CDR2 SVGAGI. Trimming left V 7 bases short and J 2 bases short, with 18 bases between. In DNA form, the CDR3 reads TGTGCCAGCAACTCCGGGACTTCCGTGACCTACGAGCAGTACTTC. Translating gives CASNSGTSVTYEQYF.

This chain links TRBV27 with TRBJ2-5, with a weak D call TRBD1 (5 bases). V was pared by 4 bases and J by 7 bases, with 13 bases between. From germline, CDR1 is MNHEY and CDR2 SMNVEV (reference sequence). CDR3 size: 13 residues. The CDR3 is CASSSTTTGTQYF. CDR3 nucleotides: TGTGCCAGCAGTTCCACTACCACAGGGACCCAGTACTTC.

This clone was observed a handful of times. The rearrangement joins TRBV7-2 to TRBJ1-2; D call uncertain. Trimming shortened V by 0 bases and J by 5 bases, and 7 bases separated the two germline ends. This CDR3 contains 13 residues. In germline, CDR1 is SGHTA, CDR2 FQGNSA. The CDR3 nucleotides read TGTGCCAGCAGCTTAGCGCCCGCATATGGCTACACCTTC. Translated, it gives CASSLAPAYGYTF. Full variable domain (missing parts from reference TRBV7-2 and TRBJ1-2): GAGVSQSPSNKVTEKGKDVELRCDPISGHTALYWYRQSLGQGLEFLIYFQGNSAPDKSGLPSDRFSAERTGGSVSTLTIQRTQQEDSAVYLCASSLAPAYGYTFGSGTRLTVV.

This clone was seen a handful of times. The chain joins TRBV7-6 to TRBJ1-4; perhaps TRBD1 as D (5 bases). Trimming stripped 1 base from V and 8 bases from J, with 11 bases between. The CDR3 is made up of 14 amino acids. The germline V gene has CDR1 SGHVS and CDR2 FNYEAQ. CDR3 residues: CASSLGGVGEKLFF. CDR3 bases: TGTGCCAGCAGCTTAGGGGGGGTCGGCGAAAAACTGTTTTTT.

This clone was recorded once. This sample includes further DNA sequences coding for the same CDR3. The genes are TRBV4-1 and TRBJ1-2; D gene unclear. The CDR3 sequence is 15 residues long. Germline V gene lookup returns CDR1 MGHRA and CDR2 YSYEKL. V was shortened by 0 bases and J by 3 bases, with 11 bases between the two germline ends. CDR3 loop: CASSQEWVGDYGYTF. CDR3 nucleotide sequence: TGCGCCAGCAGCCAAGAGTGGGTTGGAGACTATGGCTACACCTTC.

The chain combines TRBV29-1 with TRBJ1-2, with D possibly matching TRBD1 (5 bases). Germline V gene sequence: CDR1 SQVTM, CDR2 ANQGSEA. The CDR3 totals 13 residues. V shed 4 bases and J shed 4 bases, with 13 bases lying between them. The CDR3 spells CSVGQGPGYGYTF. CDR3 coding DNA: TGCAGCGTTGGCCAGGGTCCCGGCTATGGCTACACCTTC.

V gene TRBV5-4 combines with J gene TRBJ1-2; D uncertain. The germline gives CDR1 SGHNT, CDR2 YYREEE (reference sequence). Between the trimmed V and J ends, which lost 1 base and 0 bases, there was a span of 10 bases. This CDR3 spans 15 amino acids. The CDR3 region is CASSLKGSSNYGYTF. DNA for the CDR3: TGTGCCAGCAGCTTGAAGGGTTCTTCTAACTATGGCTACACCTTC.

CDR3 protein: CASSVQVNRGGAYEQYF. Written as DNA, the CDR3 is TGTGCCAGCAGCGTACAGGTAAACAGGGGAGGTGCCTACGAGCAGTACTTC. This rearrangement joins TRBV13 to TRBJ2-7, with a tentative D call TRBD1 (7 bases). Per the germline V gene, CDR1 is PRHDT and CDR2 is FYEKMQ (reference sequence). V was trimmed by 5 bases and J by 2 bases, leaving 22 bases between them. The CDR3 spans 17 residues. The entire variable domain, with the rest obtained from reference TRBV13 and TRBJ2-7, is as follows: AAGVIQSPRHLIKEKRETATLKCYPIPRHDTVYWYQQGPGQDPQFLISFYEKMQSDKGSIPDRFSAQQFSDYHSELNMSSLELGDSALYFCASSVQVNRGGAYEQYFGPGTRLTVT.

Only one count was recorded for this clone. This chain uses TRBV5-1 with TRBJ1-1, with TRBD1 as a possible D gene (5 bases). V was cut by 4 bases and J by 2 bases, with 15 bases left in between. The CDR3 is 15 amino acids. CDR1 and CDR2 from the germline V gene are SGHRS and YFSETQ. CDR3 residues: CASSTRGPANTEAFF. CDR3 in DNA: TGCGCCAGCAGCACGAGGGGTCCAGCCAACACTGAAGCTTTCTTT.

This rearrangement joins TRBV13 to TRBJ2-3, with 10 bases matching TRBD2. The junction had 7 bases not matched to a gene; V was cut back by 1 base and J by 6 bases. Germline loops: CDR1 PRHDT, CDR2 FYEKMQ (reference sequence). CDR3 length: 16 residues. The CDR3 here is CASSLAASGSEDTQYF. The CDR3 DNA reads TGTGCCAGCAGCTTAGCGGCTAGCGGGAGTGAGGATACGCAGTATTTT.

CDR3 region: CASSLQGAFNEKLFF. CDR3 bases: TGTGCCAGCAGCCTACAGGGGGCTTTCAATGAAAAACTGTTTTTT. The chain joins TRBV9 to TRBJ1-4, with 9 positions matching TRBD1. The CDR3 totals 15 residues. Losses at the gene ends were 4 bases for V and 5 bases for J; bases not matched to a gene: 6. CDR1 and CDR2 (germline): SGDLS, YYNGEE.

This clone was detected once. The chain is built from TRBV5-1 and TRBJ1-1; TRBD1 matches at 7 bases. The CDR3 runs to 14 residues. Per germline, CDR1 SGHRS and CDR2 YFSETQ. The V segment lost 2 bases and the J segment 1 base; nucleotides outside the gene matches: 2. The CDR3 reads CASSLGGTNTEAFF. CDR3 in DNA: TGCGCCAGCAGCTTAGGGGGCACGAACACTGAAGCTTTCTTT.

V usage is TRBV7-3 and J usage is TRBJ2-3, with D unclear. The V and J ends lost 4 bases and 4 bases respectively, with 9 bases between them. CDR1 SGHTA and CDR2 FQGTGA come from the germline V gene. This CDR3 has 13 amino acids. CDR3 residues: CASSSDRPDTQYF. The CDR3, as DNA: TGTGCCAGCAGCTCAGATAGACCAGATACGCAGTATTTT. Filled out from reference TRBV7-3 and TRBJ2-3, the complete variable domain reads GAGVSQTPSNKVTEKGKYVELRCDPISGHTALYWYRQSLGQGPEFLIYFQGTGAADDSGLPNDRFFAVRPEGSVSTLKIQRTERGDSAVYLCASSSDRPDTQYFGPGTRLTVL.

The gene calls are TRBV2 and TRBJ2-3; TRBD2 matches 9 bases. The V gene end was trimmed by 11 bases and the J gene end by 6 bases; junction bases not matched to a gene: 9. Germline V CDR1 and CDR2: SNHLY, FYNNEI. The CDR3 runs 13 residues. CDR3 bases: TGTGCCCTACGGACTAGCGAGACCGATACGCAGTATTTT. It is translated as CALRTSETDTQYF.

In this sample, this clone turned up a few times. V gene TRBV6-1 combines with J gene TRBJ2-7, with 8 nucleotides matching TRBD1. Germline CDR1 is MNHNS and CDR2 is SASEGT. Unmatched junction bases numbered 17, after V lost 4 bases and J lost 3 bases. There are 18 residues in the CDR3. The chain's CDR3 is CASSASHAGTGPLYEQYF. The CDR3 nucleotides are TGTGCCAGCAGTGCCTCCCATGCCGGGACAGGACCTCTCTACGAGCAGTACTTC.

CDR3 in amino acids: CASSREPVTVYGYTF. DNA of the CDR3: TGTGCCAGCAGCCGCGAACCGGTGACAGTGTATGGCTACACCTTC. This chain joins TRBV7-9 and TRBJ1-2; TRBD1 might be the D (5 bases). Trimming took off 5 bases at V and 5 bases at J, with 18 bases between the two ends. Per germline, CDR1 SEHNR and CDR2 FQNEAQ (reference sequence). The CDR3 runs to 15 residues. The variable domain in full, with the rest retrieved from reference TRBV7-9 and TRBJ1-2, is DTGVSQNPRHKITKRGQNVTFRCDPISEHNRLYWYRQTLGQGPEFLTYFQNEAQLEKSRLLSDRFSAERPKGSFSTLEIQRTEQGDSAMYLCASSREPVTVYGYTFGSGTRLTVV.

The chain couples TRBV9 to TRBJ1-4; D is uncertain. Germline V CDR1 and CDR2: SGDLS, YYNGEE. Trimming shortened V by 0 bases and J by 8 bases, and 14 bases separated the two germline ends. This CDR3 region has 15 residues. CDR3 in amino acids: CASSVEGAFGEKLFF. The CDR3 coding sequence is TGTGCCAGCAGCGTAGAAGGCGCCTTCGGGGAAAAACTGTTTTTT.

The chain uses TRBV28 and TRBJ2-1; no firm D call. Germline CDR1 and CDR2: MDHEN and SYDVKM. The CDR3 is made up of 12 amino acids. V lost 3 bases and J lost 7, with 7 bases in between. DNA for the CDR3: TGTGCCAGCAGTTTGGGCGCTAATGAGCAGTTCTTC. Translated: CASSLGANEQFF.

The chain recombines TRBV2 with TRBJ2-5; 12 bases are a match to TRBD2. V was clipped by 8 bases and J by 5 bases; unmatched bases: 6. CDR3 size: 14 residues. Germline V gene sequence: CDR1 SNHLY, CDR2 FYNNEI. CDR3 in amino acids: CASLLAGGLETQYF. Written as DNA, the CDR3 is TGTGCCAGCCTTCTAGCGGGGGGGCTGGAGACCCAGTACTTC.

Of note for this clone: This sample includes further DNA sequences coding for the same CDR3. CDR3 sequence reads: CASSVGDRVYEQYF. CDR3 sequence (DNA): TGTGCCAGCAGCGTAGGGGACAGGGTCTACGAGCAGTACTTC. This rearrangement joins TRBV9 to TRBJ2-7, with 9 positions matching TRBD1. V dropped 0 bases and J dropped 3; count of bases not matched to a gene: 1. The germline gives CDR1 SGDLS, CDR2 YYNGEE. This CDR3 comprises 14 residues.

V is TRBV6-6 and J is TRBJ2-4, with TRBD1 identical over 8 bases. Unmatched junction bases numbered 12, after V lost 6 bases and J lost 8 bases. The germline V gene encodes CDR1 MNHNY and CDR2 SVGAGI (reference sequence). The CDR3 is made up of 15 amino acids. DNA of the CDR3: TGTGCCAGCAGCCAAGGACAGGGATCTGCGGACATTCAGTACTTC. Its translation is CASSQGQGSADIQYF.

CDR3 nucleotide sequence: TGTGCCAGCAGCCAAGCGGAGGGGGGACAGCCCCAGCATTTT. Translation gives CASSQAEGGQPQHF. V gene TRBV4-2 combines with J gene TRBJ1-5, with D perhaps TRBD1 (6 bases). The CDR3 sequence is 14 residues long. Trimming left V 1 base short and J 7 bases short, with 11 bases between. Germline assignment: CDR1 LGHNA and CDR2 YNFKEQ.